The clone carrying this TCR beta chain was observed a few times. The data were obtained in a study of T-cell reconstitution after alpha-beta-depleted transplantation in children. A library of TCRbeta sequences, prepared with unique molecular identifiers, was generated. TCRdb called the PCR reads again in MiXCR, with one record for every CDR3 protein. The table includes about 340,000 distinct CDR3 sequences, about a tenth detected once. CDR1 is MNHNS and CDR2 is SASEGT in the germline V gene. V lost 6 bases and J 4 bases, leaving 12 bases between the germline ends. This CDR3 has 13 residues. The source material was PBMCs from the stem cell graft donor, sampled from the stem cell graft. The receptor was derived from a human donor who donated a stem cell graft to a child with acute lymphoblastic leukemia. This chain links TRBV6-1 with TRBJ2-5, with a weak D call TRBD2 (7 bases). The CDR3 DNA reads TGTGCCAGCAGGGAGGGGGGGACAGAGACCCAGTACTTC. It codes for CASREGGTETQYF.